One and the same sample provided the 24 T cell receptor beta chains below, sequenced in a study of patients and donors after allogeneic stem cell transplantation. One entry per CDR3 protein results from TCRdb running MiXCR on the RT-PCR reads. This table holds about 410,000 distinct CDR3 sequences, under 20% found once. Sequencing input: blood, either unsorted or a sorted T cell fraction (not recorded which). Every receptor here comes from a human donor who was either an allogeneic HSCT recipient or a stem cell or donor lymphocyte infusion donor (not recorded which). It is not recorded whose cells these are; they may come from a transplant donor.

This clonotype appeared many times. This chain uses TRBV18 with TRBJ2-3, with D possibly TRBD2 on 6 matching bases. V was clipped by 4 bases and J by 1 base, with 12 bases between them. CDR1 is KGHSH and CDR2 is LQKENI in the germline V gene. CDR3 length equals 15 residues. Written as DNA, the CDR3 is TGTGCCAGCTCACGCCTACTAGCTGGCACAGATACGCAGTATTTT. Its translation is CASSRLLAGTDTQYF.

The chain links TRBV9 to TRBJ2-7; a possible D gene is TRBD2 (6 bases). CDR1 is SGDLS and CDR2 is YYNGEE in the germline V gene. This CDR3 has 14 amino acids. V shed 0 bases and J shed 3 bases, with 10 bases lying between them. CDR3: CASSVAPRDYEQYF. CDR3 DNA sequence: TGTGCCAGCAGCGTAGCTCCGCGGGACTACGAGCAGTACTTC.

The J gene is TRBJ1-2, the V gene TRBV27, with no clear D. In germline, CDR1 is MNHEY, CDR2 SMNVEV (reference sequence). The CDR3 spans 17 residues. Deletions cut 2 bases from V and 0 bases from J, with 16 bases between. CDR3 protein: CASSLNRSGRPNYGYTF. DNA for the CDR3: TGTGCCAGCAGTTTAAATCGTTCCGGGAGGCCTAACTATGGCTACACCTTC.

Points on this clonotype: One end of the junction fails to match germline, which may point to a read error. This CDR3 reads CSARAYKQYF. CDR3 coding DNA: TGCAGTGCTAGGGCCTACAAGCAGTACTTC. The rearrangement uses TRBV20-1 and TRBJ2-7; D is undetermined. The CDR3 has 10 amino acids. Germline V gene data show CDR1 as DFQATT and CDR2 as SNEGSKA (reference sequence).

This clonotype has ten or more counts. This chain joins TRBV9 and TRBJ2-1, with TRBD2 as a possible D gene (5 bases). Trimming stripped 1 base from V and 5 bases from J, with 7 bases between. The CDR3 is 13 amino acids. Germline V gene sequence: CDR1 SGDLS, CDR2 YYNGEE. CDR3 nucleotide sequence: TGTGCCAGCAGCGTACCGACTAACAATGAGCAGTTCTTC. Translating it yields CASSVPTNNEQFF.

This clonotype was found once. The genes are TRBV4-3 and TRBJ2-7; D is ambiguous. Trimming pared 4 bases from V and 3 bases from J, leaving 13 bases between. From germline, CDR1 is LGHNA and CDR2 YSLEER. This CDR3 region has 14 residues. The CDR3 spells CASSPRPGDYEQYF. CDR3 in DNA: TGCGCCAGCAGCCCTAGGCCGGGTGACTACGAGCAGTACTTC.

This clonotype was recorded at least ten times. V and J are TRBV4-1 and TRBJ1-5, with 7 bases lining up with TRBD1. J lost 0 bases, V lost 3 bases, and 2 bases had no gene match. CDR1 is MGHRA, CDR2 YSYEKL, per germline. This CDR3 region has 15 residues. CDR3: CASSHGQDSNQPQHF. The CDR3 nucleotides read TGCGCCAGCAGCCACGGACAGGATAGCAATCAGCCCCAGCATTTT.

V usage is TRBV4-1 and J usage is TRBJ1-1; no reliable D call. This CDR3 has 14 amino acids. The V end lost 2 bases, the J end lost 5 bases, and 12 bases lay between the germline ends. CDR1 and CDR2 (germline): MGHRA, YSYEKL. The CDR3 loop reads CASSQRLARTEAFF. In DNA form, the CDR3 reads TGCGCCAGCAGCCAACGGCTGGCGCGAACTGAAGCTTTCTTT.

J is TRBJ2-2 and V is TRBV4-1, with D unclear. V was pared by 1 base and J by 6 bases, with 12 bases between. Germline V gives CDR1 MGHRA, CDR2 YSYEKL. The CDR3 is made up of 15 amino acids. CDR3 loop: CASSQGPPGPGELFF. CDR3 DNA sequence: TGCGCCAGCAGCCAAGGGCCCCCCGGCCCCGGGGAGCTGTTTTTT.

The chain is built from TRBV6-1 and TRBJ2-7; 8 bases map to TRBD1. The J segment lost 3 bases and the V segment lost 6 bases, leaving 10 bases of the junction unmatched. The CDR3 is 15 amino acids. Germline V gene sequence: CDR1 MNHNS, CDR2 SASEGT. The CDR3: CASRSPWTGNYEQYF. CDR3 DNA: TGTGCCAGCAGATCACCGTGGACAGGGAACTACGAGCAGTACTTC.

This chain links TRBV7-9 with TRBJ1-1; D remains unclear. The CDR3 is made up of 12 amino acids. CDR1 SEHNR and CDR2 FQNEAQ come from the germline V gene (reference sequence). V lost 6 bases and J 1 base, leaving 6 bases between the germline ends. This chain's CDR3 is CASRKENTEAFF. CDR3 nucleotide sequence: TGTGCCAGCAGAAAAGAGAACACTGAAGCTTTCTTT.

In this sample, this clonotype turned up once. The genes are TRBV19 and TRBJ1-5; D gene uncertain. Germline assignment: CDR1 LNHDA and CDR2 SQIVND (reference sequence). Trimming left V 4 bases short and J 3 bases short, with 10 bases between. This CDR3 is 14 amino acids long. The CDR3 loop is CASSKGADNQPQHF. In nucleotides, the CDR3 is TGTGCCAGTAGTAAGGGCGCTGACAATCAGCCCCAGCATTTT.

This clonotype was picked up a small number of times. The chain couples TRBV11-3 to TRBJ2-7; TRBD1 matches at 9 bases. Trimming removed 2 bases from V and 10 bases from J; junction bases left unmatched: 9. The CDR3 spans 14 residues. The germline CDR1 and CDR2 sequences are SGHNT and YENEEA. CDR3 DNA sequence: TGTGCCAGCAGCTTACCCGGGACAGGGAGTTTCCAGTACTTC. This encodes CASSLPGTGSFQYF. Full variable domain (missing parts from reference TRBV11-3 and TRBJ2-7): EAGVVQSPRYKIIEKKQPVAFWCNPISGHNTLYWYLQNLGQGPELLIRYENEEAVDDSQLPKDRFSAERLKGVDSTLKIQPAELGDSAVYLCASSLPGTGSFQYFGPGTRLTVT.

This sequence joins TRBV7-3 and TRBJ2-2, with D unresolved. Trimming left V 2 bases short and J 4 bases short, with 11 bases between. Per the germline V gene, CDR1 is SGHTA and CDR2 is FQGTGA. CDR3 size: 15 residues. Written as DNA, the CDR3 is TGTGCCAGCAGCTTAGAACACGTGGGCACCGGGGAGCTGTTTTTT. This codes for CASSLEHVGTGELFF.

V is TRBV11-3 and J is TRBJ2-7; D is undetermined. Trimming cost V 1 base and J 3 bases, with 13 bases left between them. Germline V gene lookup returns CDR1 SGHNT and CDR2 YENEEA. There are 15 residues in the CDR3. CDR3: CASSLADPKIYEQYF. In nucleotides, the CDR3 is TGTGCCAGCAGCTTAGCTGACCCCAAGATCTACGAGCAGTACTTC.

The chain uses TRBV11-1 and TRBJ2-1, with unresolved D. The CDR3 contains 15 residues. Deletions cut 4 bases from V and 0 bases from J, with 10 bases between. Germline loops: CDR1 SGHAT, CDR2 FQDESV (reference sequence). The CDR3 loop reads CASSWSTHSYNEQFF. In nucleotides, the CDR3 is TGTGCCAGCAGCTGGTCGACACACTCCTACAATGAGCAGTTCTTC.

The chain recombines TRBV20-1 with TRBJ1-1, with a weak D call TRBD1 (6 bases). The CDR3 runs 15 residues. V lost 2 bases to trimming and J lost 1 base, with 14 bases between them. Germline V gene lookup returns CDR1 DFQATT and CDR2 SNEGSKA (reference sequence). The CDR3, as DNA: TGCAGTGCTAGACACCCAGGGGCACCGAACACTGAAGCTTTCTTT. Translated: CSARHPGAPNTEAFF.

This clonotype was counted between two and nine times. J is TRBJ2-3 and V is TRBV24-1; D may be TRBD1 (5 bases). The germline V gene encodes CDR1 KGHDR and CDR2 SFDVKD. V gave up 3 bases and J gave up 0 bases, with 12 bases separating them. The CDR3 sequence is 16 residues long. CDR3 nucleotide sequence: TGTGCCACCAGTGATCCAACCAGGGATAGCACAGATACGCAGTATTTT. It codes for CATSDPTRDSTDTQYF.

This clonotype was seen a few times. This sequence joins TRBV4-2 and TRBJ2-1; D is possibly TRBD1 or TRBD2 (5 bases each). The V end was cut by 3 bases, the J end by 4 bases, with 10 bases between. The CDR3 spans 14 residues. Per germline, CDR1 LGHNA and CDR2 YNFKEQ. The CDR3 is CASSQGPLYNEQFF. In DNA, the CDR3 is TGTGCCAGCAGCCAGGGACCTCTTTACAATGAGCAGTTCTTC.

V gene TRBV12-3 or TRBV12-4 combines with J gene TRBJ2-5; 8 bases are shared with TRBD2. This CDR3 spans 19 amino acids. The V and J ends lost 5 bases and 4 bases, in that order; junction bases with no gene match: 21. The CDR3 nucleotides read TGTGCCAGCAGTCCACAGGGCCCCGGGGTTACGGGAGGGTCAGAGACCCAGTACTTC. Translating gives CASSPQGPGVTGGSETQYF.

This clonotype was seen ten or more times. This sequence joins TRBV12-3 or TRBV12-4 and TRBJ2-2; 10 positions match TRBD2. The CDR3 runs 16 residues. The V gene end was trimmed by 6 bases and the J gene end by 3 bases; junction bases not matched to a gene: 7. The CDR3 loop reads CASRGSGRVDTGELFF. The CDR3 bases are TGTGCCAGCAGGGGCAGCGGGAGGGTCGACACCGGGGAGCTGTTTTTT.

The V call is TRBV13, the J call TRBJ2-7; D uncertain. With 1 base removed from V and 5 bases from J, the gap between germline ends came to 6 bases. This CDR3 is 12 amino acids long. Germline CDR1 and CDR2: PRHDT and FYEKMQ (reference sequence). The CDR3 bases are TGTGCCAGCAGCTTAGCCGCGGACGAGCAGTACTTC. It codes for CASSLAADEQYF.

CDR3 nucleotide sequence: TGTGCCAGCAGCTCCGAGAGGACACCTCGGAGGGGGAATCAGCCCCAGCATTTT. Its protein product is CASSSERTPRRGNQPQHF. The rearrangement links TRBV11-2 to TRBJ1-5; weak D call: TRBD1 (6 bases). Germline V CDR1 and CDR2: SGHAT, FQNNGV. Trimming took off 4 bases at V and 4 bases at J, with 23 bases between the two ends. The CDR3 consists of 18 residues.

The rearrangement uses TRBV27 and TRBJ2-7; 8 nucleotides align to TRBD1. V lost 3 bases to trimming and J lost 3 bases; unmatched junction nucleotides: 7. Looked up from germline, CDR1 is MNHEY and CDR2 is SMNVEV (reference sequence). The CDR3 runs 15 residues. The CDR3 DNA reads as TGTGCCAGCAGTTTCACGACAGGGGATCGCTACGAGCAGTACTTC. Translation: CASSFTTGDRYEQYF.